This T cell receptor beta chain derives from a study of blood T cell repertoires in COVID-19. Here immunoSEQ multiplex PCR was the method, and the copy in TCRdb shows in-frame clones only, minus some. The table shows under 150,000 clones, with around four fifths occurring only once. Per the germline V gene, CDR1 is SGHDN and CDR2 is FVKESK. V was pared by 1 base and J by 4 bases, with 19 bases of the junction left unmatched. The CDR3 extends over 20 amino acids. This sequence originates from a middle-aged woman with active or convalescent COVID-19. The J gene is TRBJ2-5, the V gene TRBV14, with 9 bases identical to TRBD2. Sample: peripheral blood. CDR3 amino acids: CASSQVIAGVPGVLGETQYF. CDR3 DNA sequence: TGTGCCAGCAGCCAAGTGATAGCGGGAGTCCCCGGAGTTTTGGGAGAGACCCAGTACTTC. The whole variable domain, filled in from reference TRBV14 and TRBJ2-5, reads EAGVTQFPSHSVIEKGQTVTLRCDPISGHDNLYWYRRVMGKEIKFLLHFVKESKQDESGMPNNRFLAERTGGTYSTLKVQPAELEDSGVYFCASSQVIAGVPGVLGETQYFGPGTRLLVL.